The entry that follows covers one TCR beta chain sequence. These data belong to a study of CD8 T cells in Susac syndrome. The multiple sclerosis control cohort comprised treatment-naive individuals presenting with stable or active relapsing-remitting disease. The authors negatively isolated CD8+ and CD4+ T cells and FACS-enriched TEMRA cells. Reverse transcription of about 0.5 to 1 ug RNA used random hexamers. An immunoSEQ multiplex PCR amplified TCR beta CDR3 over 54 Vbeta and 13 Jbeta. TCRdb recomputed calls from the immunoSEQ multiplex PCR reads with MiXCR, one row per CDR3 protein. The sample has under 350,000 distinct CDR3 sequences; about 90% are singletons. The CDR3 is 14 amino acids. V lost 3 bases to trimming and J lost 4 bases; unmatched junction nucleotides: 5. The V gene's germline CDR1 is SNHLY and CDR2 FYNNEI.

The receptor's source is a human donor with multiple sclerosis. The specimen was CD4+ T cells from PBMCs. The chain is built from TRBV2 and TRBJ2-5; 7 nucleotides align to TRBD2. CDR3 DNA sequence: TGTGCCAGCAGTGATGGCAGCGGGATAGAGACCCAGTACTTC. Protein product: CASSDGSGIETQYF.